This TCR beta chain was sequenced for a study of T cells expressing NK-cell markers. Study in general: Sorted CD3+CD56+NKG2C+, CD3+CD56+NKG2C- and CD3+CD56-NKG2C+ T cells provided the TCR beta repertoires. Serological testing identified seven of the eight sequenced donors as HCMV-seropositive and one as seronegative. Study findings and constraints: Expanded clones of NKG2C+ T cells had an unclear HCMV specificity.

With regard to this clonotype: Its antigen is currently unknown.

This CDR3 is 13 amino acids long. Generation of TCR beta cDNA was performed by 5'RACE template switching incorporating UMIs. TCRdb reprocessed the 5' RACE reads, keeping one entry per CDR3 protein, no DNA. The repertoire table contains about half a million distinct CDR3 sequences. The chain joins TRBV12-3 or TRBV12-4 to TRBJ2-2. This sequence originates from a woman between 50 and 59 years old in good health. Sequencing was done on a sample of blood T cells: a sorted CD56 or NKG2C T cell subset, CD4+ or CD8+ T cells, or bulk PBMC T cells (not recorded which). The CDR3 region is CASTQSDSGELFF.